A few counts support the clone carrying this TCR beta chain. Its antigen is unidentified. Germline CDR1 is MNHEY and CDR2 is SMNVEV (reference sequence). The V end lost 6 bases, the J end lost 4 bases, and 18 bases lay between the germline ends. This CDR3 is built from 15 residues. In making TCR cDNA, 5'RACE template switching added a universal primer site and UMIs to it. TCRdb independently ran MiXCR on the 5' RACE reads; one entry per CDR3 protein. Here the sample spans 500,000 to 650,000 distinct CDR3 sequences, 9% to 15% being singletons. This record comes from a study of T cells after yellow fever vaccination. Study at large: Preparation of fractions with low cell numbers was performed using SMART-Seq v4 Ultra Low Input. General study results and limits: A secondary response was less intense yet reached its peak sooner, at day 5 versus 15.

The receptor's source is a man aged 25 to 40 who received the YFV17D yellow fever vaccine. This specimen was PBMCs, taken on the day of the yellow fever booster vaccination. The chain has TRBV27 and TRBJ1-1, with D perhaps matching TRBD1 (6 bases). DNA for the CDR3: TGTGCCAGCAGGCCGCCGGGGGCATGGAGCACTGAAGCTTTCTTT. The encoded protein is CASRPPGAWSTEAFF.